This passage covers 16 T cell receptor beta chains from one sample sequenced in a study of shared clonotypes between healthy human individuals. Clones were sequenced by immunoSEQ multiplex PCR, and TCRdb holds only the in-frame ones, with some missing. Of fewer than 1.6 million clones listed, less than 99% were seen once; the top ten hold around 0.38%. Sequences were obtained from naive CD4+ T cells sorted from blood. This sample's subset: CD45RA+ positively selected. The receptors derive from a man younger than 45 in good health.

This chain joins TRBV15 and TRBJ1-5; no clear D gene. V lost 4 bases to trimming and J lost 7 bases, with 8 bases between them. The germline CDR1 and CDR2 sequences are LNHNV and YYDKDF (reference sequence). This CDR3 spans 12 amino acids. The DNA for the CDR3 is TGTGCCACCAGCAAATTTGAACAGCCCCAGCATTTT. This sequence encodes CATSKFEQPQHF.

The rearrangement links TRBV5-4 to TRBJ2-5, with a weak D call TRBD2 (5 bases). Trimming shortened V by 2 bases and J by 2 bases, and 13 bases separated the two germline ends. There are 15 residues in the CDR3. The germline CDR1 and CDR2 sequences are SGHNT and YYREEE (reference sequence). The CDR3 here is CASSFPGIGQETQYF. The CDR3 DNA reads TGTGCCAGCAGCTTTCCCGGGATTGGGCAAGAGACCCAGTACTTC.

V usage is TRBV2 and J usage is TRBJ2-7, with D possibly matching TRBD1 (7 bases). With 7 bases removed from V and 2 bases from J, the gap between germline ends came to 18 bases. Germline values: CDR1 SNHLY, CDR2 FYNNEI. This CDR3 contains 15 residues. CDR3 nucleotide sequence: TGTGCCAGCACCACAGGTGGGGGGACAGCCTACGAGCAGTACTTC. It yields the protein CASTTGGGTAYEQYF.

The J gene is TRBJ2-1, the V gene TRBV20-1; D remains unclear. The CDR3 covers 10 residues. Germline CDR1 and CDR2: DFQATT and SNEGSKA (reference sequence). The CDR3 protein is CRAKGNEQFF. DNA for the CDR3: TGCAGGGCCAAAGGGAATGAGCAGTTCTTC.

This clone was recorded only once. This rearrangement joins TRBV30 to TRBJ1-1; D is unresolved. V lost 5 bases and J 0 bases, leaving 7 bases between the germline ends. Germline V gene data show CDR1 as GTSNPN and CDR2 as SVGIG (reference sequence). The CDR3 totals 12 residues. The CDR3 loop reads CAWVQMNTEAFF. In DNA form, the CDR3 reads TGTGCCTGGGTTCAAATGAACACTGAAGCTTTCTTT. Variable domain in full (rest from reference TRBV30 and TRBJ1-1): SQTIHQWPATLVQPVGSPLSLECTVEGTSNPNLYWYRQAAGRGLQLLFYSVGIGQISSEVPQNLSASRPQDRQFILSSKKLLLSDSGFYLCAWVQMNTEAFFGQGTRLTVV.

The chain uses TRBV6-1 and TRBJ1-5; 8 positions agree with TRBD1. The CDR3 covers 13 residues. The ends lost 8 bases at V and 4 bases at J; junction bases unmatched: 4. Germline CDR1 and CDR2: MNHNS and SASEGT. The DNA of the CDR3 is TGTGCCAGCCGGGACAGGCATAATCAGCCCCAGCATTTT. It yields the protein CASRDRHNQPQHF.

The rearrangement uses TRBV14 and TRBJ1-5; unclear D gene. The V end lost 2 bases, the J end lost 7 bases, and 12 bases lay between the germline ends. Germline CDR1 SGHDN, CDR2 FVKESK. The CDR3 totals 14 residues. CDR3 residues: CASSQIGIGQPQHF. CDR3 coding DNA: TGTGCCAGCAGCCAAATAGGGATTGGGCAGCCCCAGCATTTT.

The chain employs TRBV29-1 and TRBJ2-1, with 8 bases fitting TRBD2. The trim removed 4 bases at V and 5 bases at J, leaving 4 bases unmatched. The CDR3 loop spans 13 amino acids. CDR1 SQVTM and CDR2 ANQGSEA come from the germline V gene. The CDR3, as DNA: TGCAGCGTTGGACTAGCGCAAAACAATGAGCAGTTCTTC. This gives the protein CSVGLAQNNEQFF.

The chain recombines TRBV5-6 with TRBJ2-7; D not certain. Trimming took 2 bases from V and 2 from J, leaving 14 bases between them. Germline CDR1 SGHDT, CDR2 YYEEEE. The CDR3 length is 15 residues. CDR3 in amino acids: CASSFFQRKTYEQYF. DNA for the CDR3: TGTGCCAGCAGCTTCTTCCAACGTAAGACCTACGAGCAGTACTTC. Variable domain in full (rest from reference TRBV5-6 and TRBJ2-7): DAGVTQSPTHLIKTRGQQVTLRCSPKSGHDTVSWYQQALGQGPQFIFQYYEEEERQRGNFPDRFSGHQFPNYSSELNVNALLLGDSALYLCASSFFQRKTYEQYFGPGTRLTVT.

The chain employs TRBV28 and TRBJ2-5; D not certain. The germline gives CDR1 MDHEN, CDR2 SYDVKM. The CDR3 length is 13 residues. With 2 bases removed from V and 0 bases from J, the gap between germline ends came to 4 bases. The CDR3 bases are TGTGCCAGCAGTTTACGGAACCAAGAGACCCAGTACTTC. Its translation is CASSLRNQETQYF.

The CDR3 DNA follows: TGTGCCAGCAGTTTTCCCCGGACAGGGGCTAATGAAAAACTGTTTTTT. This codes for CASSFPRTGANEKLFF. The V and J genes are TRBV28 and TRBJ1-4; 9 positions agree with TRBD1. Losses at the gene ends were 3 bases for V and 3 bases for J; bases not matched to a gene: 5. The CDR3 length is 16 residues. Per germline, CDR1 MDHEN and CDR2 SYDVKM.

Only one count was recorded for this clone. The chain employs TRBV7-9 and TRBJ2-3, with unresolved D. V lost 5 bases and J 6 bases, leaving 9 bases between the germline ends. Germline V gene data show CDR1 as SEHNR and CDR2 as FQNEAQ (reference sequence). The CDR3 loop spans 12 amino acids. The CDR3: CASSQRMDTQYF. The CDR3, as DNA: TGTGCCAGCAGCCAACGGATGGATACGCAGTATTTT.

In nucleotides, the CDR3 is TGTGCCAGCAGCAAGAGACTAGGTCAGACAGATACGCAGTATTTT. Encoded protein: CASSKRLGQTDTQYF. V is TRBV9 and J is TRBJ2-3, with D possibly being TRBD2 (6 bases). CDR1 SGDLS and CDR2 YYNGEE come from the germline V gene. This CDR3 region has 15 residues. V was cut by 4 bases and J by 3 bases, with 15 bases left in between.

This chain links TRBV5-1 with TRBJ2-1, with TRBD2 identical over 10 bases. Germline CDR1 and CDR2: SGHRS and YFSETQ. The CDR3 is 15 residues long. Unmatched junction bases numbered 3, after V lost 6 bases and J lost 0 bases. The CDR3 DNA follows: TGCGCCAGCACCCCTAGCGGGAGCTCCTACAATGAGCAGTTCTTC. This translates into CASTPSGSSYNEQFF.

The rearrangement uses TRBV6-5 and TRBJ2-2; 7 positions match TRBD2. CDR1 and CDR2 from the germline V gene are MNHEY and SVGAGI. Trimming cost V 6 bases and J 5 bases; bases outside gene matches: 6. This CDR3 spans 14 amino acids. CDR3 amino acids: CASRPSGVTGELFF. The CDR3 DNA reads TGTGCCAGCAGGCCCAGCGGGGTGACCGGGGAGCTGTTTTTT.

The gene calls are TRBV14 and TRBJ1-1; TRBD1 is a possible D gene (5 bases). This CDR3 spans 17 amino acids. V dropped 4 bases and J dropped 1 base, with 19 bases sitting between them. Germline lookup yields CDR1 SGHDN and CDR2 FVKESK. CDR3: CASSLRGRGFANTEAFF. DNA of the CDR3: TGTGCCAGCAGCCTAAGAGGGCGGGGGTTCGCGAACACTGAAGCTTTCTTT.